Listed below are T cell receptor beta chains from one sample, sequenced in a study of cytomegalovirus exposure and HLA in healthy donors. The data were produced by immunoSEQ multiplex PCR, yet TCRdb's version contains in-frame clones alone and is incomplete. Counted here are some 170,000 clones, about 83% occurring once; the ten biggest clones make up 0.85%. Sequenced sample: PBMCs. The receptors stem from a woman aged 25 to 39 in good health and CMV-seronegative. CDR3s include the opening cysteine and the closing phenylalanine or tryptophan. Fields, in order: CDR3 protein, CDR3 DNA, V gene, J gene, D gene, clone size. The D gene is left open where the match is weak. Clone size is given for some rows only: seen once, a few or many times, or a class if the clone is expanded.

CASSGYLNQPQHF,TGTGCCAGCAGCGGGTATCTCAATCAGCCCCAGCATTTT,TRBV2,TRBJ1-5,-,-
CASSQAGPNTGELFF,TGTGCCAGCAGTCAAGCGGGGCCCAACACCGGGGAGCTGTTTTTT,TRBV6-1,TRBJ2-2,TRBD2,-
CASTSGRANEQFF,TGTGCCAGTACTAGCGGGAGGGCCAATGAGCAGTTCTTC,TRBV6-1,TRBJ2-1,TRBD2,-
CASSYSISPGNEQYF,TGTGCCAGCAGTTACTCGATATCCCCAGGGAACGAGCAGTACTTC,TRBV6-5,TRBJ2-7,-,-
CASSEFLAGGDTQYF,TGCGCCAGCAGTGAGTTTCTAGCGGGTGGAGATACGCAGTATTTT,TRBV10-1,TRBJ2-3,TRBD2,-
CASTSSGNSLEEQFF,TGTGCCAGCACCAGTAGCGGGAACTCATTGGAGGAGCAGTTCTTC,TRBV11-3,TRBJ2-1,TRBD2,-
CASSDPGTGDTQYF,TGTGCCAGCAGTGATCCCGGGACAGGTGACACGCAGTATTTT,TRBV6-1,TRBJ2-3,TRBD1,-
CASSTTPSSYEQYF,TGTGCCAGCAGCACGACTCCGAGCTCCTACGAGCAGTACTTC,TRBV21-1,TRBJ2-7,-,-
CASSDPGTGVTEAFF,TGTGCCAGCAGTGATCCCGGGACAGGGGTTACTGAAGCTTTCTTT,TRBV25-1,TRBJ1-1,TRBD1,-
CASSARGLAVWEQYF,TGTGCCAGCAGCGCCCGGGGACTAGCGGTCTGGGAGCAGTACTTC,TRBV7-2,TRBJ2-7,TRBD2,few
CASSGPGKYNEQFF,TGTGCCAGCTCCGGGCCGGGGAAATACAATGAGCAGTTCTTC,TRBV9,TRBJ2-1,-,once
CSVEGRGFEAFF,TGCAGCGTTGAAGGCAGGGGATTTGAAGCTTTCTTT,TRBV29-1,TRBJ1-1,-,-
CANYRDRVFYEQYF,TGTGCCAACTACCGGGACAGGGTCTTCTACGAGCAGTACTTC,TRBV19,TRBJ2-7,TRBD1,-
CASSALGQGSSGNTIYF,TGTGCCAGCAGCGCCTTAGGGCAGGGCAGCTCTGGAAACACCATATATTTT,TRBV5-4,TRBJ1-3,-,-